Each of the 21 T cell receptor beta chains below was sequenced from the same sample in a study of T-cell reconstitution after alpha-beta-depleted transplantation in children. It was with unique molecular identifiers that the TCRbeta library was prepared. MiXCR, run by TCRdb on the PCR reads, gives a single entry per CDR3 protein. Found here are 240,000 or so distinct CDR3 sequences, approximately 8.9% of them singletons; the top ten hold nearly 6.5%. The sample was PBMCs, mostly from graft donor cells, taken 180 days after TCRalphabeta/CD19-depleted stem cell transplant. Every receptor here comes from a male patient under 18 who had a stem cell transplant for acute lymphoblastic leukemia, so the T cells may come from the graft donor.

This clonotype was seen ten or more times. The J gene is TRBJ2-7, the V gene TRBV29-1; D is unresolved. Trimming shortened V by 4 bases and J by 3 bases, and 16 bases separated the two germline ends. Per the germline V gene, CDR1 is SQVTM and CDR2 is ANQGSEA. CDR3 length: 14 residues. The CDR3 DNA sequence: TGCAGCGTTGGCTCCCGAGCACCGTTCTACGAGCAGTACTTC. This encodes CSVGSRAPFYEQYF.

A few counts support this clonotype. V usage is TRBV5-8 and J usage is TRBJ2-7; a possible D gene is TRBD2 (7 bases). Trimming took off 2 bases at V and 8 bases at J, with 14 bases between the two ends. There are 13 residues in the CDR3. Germline values: CDR1 SGHTS, CDR2 YDEGEE. CDR3 region: CASSFREGGQQYF. CDR3 nucleotides: TGTGCCAGCAGCTTCCGAGAGGGGGGGCAGCAGTACTTC.

The chain couples TRBV3-1 to TRBJ2-5; 8 nucleotides line up with TRBD2. This CDR3 region has 16 residues. Trimming at V came to 8 bases and at J to 2 bases, leaving 13 bases not matched to a gene. CDR1 and CDR2 (germline): LGHDT, YNNKEL (reference sequence). The CDR3 is CASSKQVASGQETQYF. The CDR3 coding sequence is TGTGCCAGCTCCAAACAGGTGGCTAGCGGGCAAGAGACCCAGTACTTC.

This clonotype occurred a few times. CDR3 DNA sequence: TGTGCCAGCAGGGAGGGGTGGAGGAACTATGGCTACACCTTC. It specifies CASREGWRNYGYTF. This rearrangement joins TRBV12-3 or TRBV12-4 to TRBJ1-2; a possible D gene is TRBD1 (5 bases). V was pared by 6 bases and J by 2 bases, with 13 bases between. This CDR3 is built from 14 residues.

This clonotype was seen a few times. The chain is built from TRBV19 and TRBJ2-2, with a weak D call TRBD2 (6 bases). The CDR3 sequence is 18 residues long. Germline V gives CDR1 LNHDA, CDR2 SQIVND (reference sequence). The V end was cut by 1 base, the J end by 0 bases, with 15 bases between. The CDR3, as DNA: TGTGCCAGTAGTATAGGGGGGGACTCATACGCGAACACCGGGGAGCTGTTTTTT. Its protein product is CASSIGGDSYANTGELFF.

This clonotype has at least ten counts. The chain combines TRBV27 with TRBJ2-5; 14 bases match TRBD2. CDR1 and CDR2 (germline): MNHEY, SMNVEV (reference sequence). The CDR3 is made up of 19 amino acids. Trimming cost V 5 bases and J 5 bases; bases outside gene matches: 16. DNA of the CDR3: TGTGCCAGCAGTCAAAGGCCCCCGGGACTAGCGGGAGTTATGGAGACCCAGTACTTC. Encoded protein: CASSQRPPGLAGVMETQYF.

This clonotype was seen ten or more times. This chain links TRBV6-2 or TRBV6-3 with TRBJ2-1; tentative D call: TRBD1 (6 bases). The CDR3 has 15 residues. Trimming shortened V by 6 bases and J by 2 bases, and 14 bases separated the two germline ends. The germline gives CDR1 MNHEY, CDR2 SVGEGT. CDR3 loop: CASSPRDNPYNEQFF. CDR3 nucleotide sequence: TGTGCCAGCAGCCCCCGGGACAATCCCTACAATGAGCAGTTCTTC.

This clonotype was counted ten times or more. This chain connects TRBV5-1 to TRBJ2-7, with D possibly being TRBD1 (6 bases). This CDR3 is 14 amino acids long. Germline CDR1 and CDR2: SGHRS and YFSETQ. The V and J ends lost 3 bases and 3 bases respectively, with 13 bases between them. The CDR3: CASSYTGPGYEQYF. For the CDR3, the DNA is TGCGCCAGCAGCTACACAGGGCCGGGCTACGAGCAGTACTTC.

The table lists this clonotype with many counts. The V gene is TRBV4-1, the J gene TRBJ1-6; D is unresolved. The CDR3 has 16 amino acids. The V and J ends lost 6 bases and 6 bases respectively, with 18 bases between them. Germline V gene data show CDR1 as MGHRA and CDR2 as YSYEKL. The DNA for the CDR3 is TGCGCCAGCAGTTCCGACACGACTGCGATTAATTCACCCCTCCACTTT. Amino acid sequence: CASSSDTTAINSPLHF.

This clonotype has at least ten counts. V is TRBV11-1 and J is TRBJ2-2, with 8 bases that match TRBD2. The CDR3 sequence is 17 residues long. Germline-derived CDR1 and CDR2 are SGHAT and FQDESV (reference sequence). V was clipped by 2 bases and J by 1 base; unmatched bases: 6. The CDR3 reads CASSLSGLAVNTGELFF. The CDR3 DNA reads TGTGCCAGCAGCTTATCTGGACTAGCAGTGAACACCGGGGAGCTGTTTTTT.

This clonotype was picked up many times. The rearrangement uses TRBV9 and TRBJ2-1, with 11 bases matching TRBD2. The length of the CDR3 is 13 residues. Germline V gives CDR1 SGDLS, CDR2 YYNGEE. V dropped 4 bases and J dropped 10; count of bases not matched to a gene: 4. The CDR3 reads CASSPPSGGEQFF. As DNA, the CDR3 is TGTGCCAGCAGCCCTCCTAGCGGGGGGGAGCAGTTCTTC. Supplemented by reference TRBV9 and TRBJ2-1, the full variable domain reads DSGVTQTPKHLITATGQRVTLRCSPRSGDLSVYWYQQSLDQGLQFLIQYYNGEERAKGNILERFSAQQFPDLHSELNLSSLELGDSALYFCASSPPSGGEQFFGPGTRLTVL.

On this clonotype itself: This could be a read error, since a much larger clone is one nucleotide away. The chain joins TRBV15 to TRBJ1-3; 7 nucleotides align to TRBD1. Germline V CDR1 and CDR2: LNHNV, YYDKDF (reference sequence). V lost 9 bases and J lost 4; bases outside the gene matches: 9. The CDR3 sequence is 14 residues long. CDR3 amino acids: CATNDRANGNTIYF. CDR3 coding DNA: TGTGCCACTAATGACAGGGCGAACGGAAACACCATATATTTT.

This clonotype was seen at least ten times. The V gene is TRBV6-5, the J gene TRBJ1-2; D is unclear. Trimming took off 7 bases at V and 2 bases at J, with 17 bases between the two ends. The CDR3 sequence is 15 residues long. In germline, CDR1 is MNHEY, CDR2 SVGAGI. As DNA, the CDR3 is TGTGCCAGCATCCCCGACGGGCAACTAAACTATGGCTACACCTTC. Protein product: CASIPDGQLNYGYTF.

This clonotype was seen ten or more times. This rearrangement joins TRBV3-1 to TRBJ2-4, with 7 bases matching TRBD1. The CDR3 runs 14 residues. Trimming took 0 bases from V and 10 from J; bases not matched to a gene: 6. Germline CDR1 and CDR2: LGHDT and YNNKEL (reference sequence). The CDR3 is CASSQERGRGIQYF. Here the CDR3 DNA reads TGTGCCAGCAGCCAAGAAAGGGGGCGCGGAATTCAGTACTTC.

This clonotype has at least ten counts. The CDR3 DNA reads TGTGCCAGCTCGGGCCCCCTGGGGCAGTTCTTC. This gives the protein CASSGPLGQFF. J is TRBJ2-1 and V is TRBV12-3 or TRBV12-4, with no clear D. With 8 bases removed from V and 12 bases from J, the gap between germline ends came to 14 bases. CDR3 size: 11 residues.

This clonotype was found many times. V usage is TRBV24-1 and J usage is TRBJ2-5; TRBD2 matches 9 bases. Germline assignment: CDR1 KGHDR and CDR2 SFDVKD. This CDR3 spans 16 amino acids. Germline trimming cut 1 base from V and 5 bases from J; bases unmatched to any gene: 7. The CDR3 sequence is CATSDFSSGIRETQYF. The DNA of the CDR3 is TGTGCCACCAGTGATTTTTCTAGCGGGATAAGGGAGACCCAGTACTTC.

This clonotype was counted at least ten times. The V gene is TRBV6-5, the J gene TRBJ2-1; 13 nucleotides agree with TRBD2. CDR3 length: 14 residues. Trimming cost V 10 bases and J 6 bases; bases outside gene matches: 6. Germline CDR1 reads MNHEY; CDR2 reads SVGAGI. In DNA, the CDR3 is TGTGCCACCAGGACTAGCGGGAGCCTCAATGAGCAGTTCTTC. This codes for CATRTSGSLNEQFF.

This clonotype has at least ten counts. The chain is built from TRBV5-4 and TRBJ1-2; 7 bases map to TRBD1. V gave up 4 bases and J gave up 2 bases; unmatched junction bases: 11. This CDR3 contains 16 residues. Germline-derived CDR1 and CDR2 are SGHNT and YYREEE (reference sequence). In nucleotides, the CDR3 is TGTGCCAGCAGCCCCGCGTTGGACAGGACCAACTATGGCTACACCTTC. As protein: CASSPALDRTNYGYTF.

The table lists this clonotype with many counts. V is TRBV4-2 and J is TRBJ2-7, with D tentatively TRBD1 (8 bases). CDR1 and CDR2 from the germline V gene are LGHNA and YNFKEQ. Trimming left V 0 bases short and J 2 bases short, with 17 bases between. The CDR3 runs 17 residues. The CDR3 bases are TGTGCCAGCAGCCAAGATAACAGGGGGGAGGGCCCCTACGAGCAGTACTTC. Encoded protein: CASSQDNRGEGPYEQYF.

This clonotype has just a few counts. The V call is TRBV12-3 or TRBV12-4, the J call TRBJ2-5; D is possibly TRBD1 or TRBD2 (5 bases each). Trimming removed 2 bases from V and 8 bases from J, with 15 bases in between. The CDR3 extends over 14 amino acids. The CDR3 loop reads CASSLWGTPGTQYF. The CDR3 DNA sequence: TGTGCCAGCAGTTTATGGGGGACCCCGGGTACCCAGTACTTC.

This clonotype occurred many times. The V gene is TRBV9, the J gene TRBJ1-4, with a tentative D call TRBD1 (5 bases). V was shortened by 4 bases and J by 7 bases, with 14 bases between the two germline ends. Germline V gene data show CDR1 as SGDLS and CDR2 as YYNGEE. The CDR3 spans 14 residues. CDR3 amino acids: CASSPSGTAEKLFF. Written as DNA, the CDR3 is TGTGCCAGCAGCCCCTCCGGGACGGCTGAAAAACTGTTTTTT. Complete variable domain (other parts from reference TRBV9 and TRBJ1-4): DSGVTQTPKHLITATGQRVTLRCSPRSGDLSVYWYQQSLDQGLQFLIQYYNGEERAKGNILERFSAQQFPDLHSELNLSSLELGDSALYFCASSPSGTAEKLFFGSGTQLSVL.